This is a list of T cell receptor beta chains from one sample in a study of OX40 agonist ivuxolimab in advanced cancers. Data came from immunoSEQ multiplex PCR; TCRdb stores just in-frame clones and leaves some out. Of tens of thousands of clones in the sample, roughly nine tenths are singletons; the top ten hold over 0.15%. Sequencing was performed on CD4+ or CD8+ T cells sorted from blood, taken in a trial of the OX40 agonist ivuxolimab. The receptor set was obtained from an adult with an advanced solid tumor such as melanoma, head and neck, liver or kidney cancer. Each CDR3 is given with its conserved first and last residue. Each record gives: J gene, clone size, CDR3 length, V gene, D gene, CDR3 DNA, CDR3 protein. D genes are given only for firm matches. Rows give clone size only sometimes, using once, few, many, or a class for an expanded clone.

j_gene: TRBJ2-7
abundance: .
len: 13
v_gene: TRBV6-1
d_gene: .
CDR3nt: TGTGCCGGGTCCGGCTGGGATAACTACGAGCAGTACTTC
CDR3aa: CAGSGWDNYEQYF

j_gene: TRBJ2-3
abundance: once
len: 14
v_gene: TRBV10-2
d_gene: TRBD2
CDR3nt: TGCGCCAGCAGGCTTAGCGGGAGGTCAGATACGCAGTATTTT
CDR3aa: CASRLSGRSDTQYF

j_gene: TRBJ2-3
abundance: .
len: 13
v_gene: TRBV30
d_gene: .
CDR3nt: TGTGCCTGGAGCTGGAAAGTCACAGATACGCAGTATTTT
CDR3aa: CAWSWKVTDTQYF

j_gene: TRBJ1-4
abundance: .
len: 14
v_gene: TRBV6-1
d_gene: .
CDR3nt: TGTGCCAGCCGCCAACAGGGCCCTAATGAAAAACTGTTTTTT
CDR3aa: CASRQQGPNEKLFF

j_gene: TRBJ2-1
abundance: once
len: 15
v_gene: TRBV19
d_gene: .
CDR3nt: TGTGCCAGTAGTATAGACAAGCGGCTATACAATGAGCAGTTCTTC
CDR3aa: CASSIDKRLYNEQFF

j_gene: TRBJ1-5
abundance: .
len: 15
v_gene: TRBV19
d_gene: TRBD1
CDR3nt: TGTGCCAGTACCCCCGGGACAGGGGGCGGTCAGCCCCAGCATTTT
CDR3aa: CASTPGTGGGQPQHF

j_gene: TRBJ2-1
abundance: .
len: 17
v_gene: TRBV5-6
d_gene: TRBD2
CDR3nt: TGTGCCGGCAGCTTGGGGAGGCTAGCGGGCCCTATGGGTGAGCAGTTCTTC
CDR3aa: CAGSLGRLAGPMGEQFF

j_gene: TRBJ2-1
abundance: .
len: 12
v_gene: TRBV9
d_gene: .
CDR3nt: TGTGCCAGCAGCGTTCTCGGGGATGAGCAGTTCTTC
CDR3aa: CASSVLGDEQFF

j_gene: TRBJ2-1
abundance: .
len: 13
v_gene: TRBV5-1
d_gene: .
CDR3nt: TGCGCCAGCAGCTTGACAGTCACCAATGAGCAGTTCTTC
CDR3aa: CASSLTVTNEQFF

j_gene: TRBJ2-4
abundance: .
len: 16
v_gene: TRBV2
d_gene: .
CDR3nt: TGTGCCAGCAGTGAAGCTCACGACAGGACGAAAAACATTCAGTACTTC
CDR3aa: CASSEAHDRTKNIQYF

j_gene: TRBJ1-4
abundance: .
len: 15
v_gene: TRBV19
d_gene: .
CDR3nt: TGTGCCAGTAGTAGGCCAGGGCCTCGGGATGAAAAACTGTTTTTT
CDR3aa: CASSRPGPRDEKLFF

j_gene: TRBJ2-1
abundance: .
len: 15
v_gene: TRBV6-5
d_gene: .
CDR3nt: TGTGCCACCCGAACCCGGGGGGCTGGCCACAATGAGCAGTTCTTC
CDR3aa: CATRTRGAGHNEQFF

j_gene: TRBJ2-5
abundance: .
len: 11
v_gene: TRBV29-1
d_gene: .
CDR3nt: TGCAGCGTTGGGGGGCGGGAGACCCAGTACTTC
CDR3aa: CSVGGRETQYF

j_gene: TRBJ2-7
abundance: once
len: 13
v_gene: TRBV30
d_gene: .
CDR3nt: TGTGCCCTCTCGAGCGGAAACTCCTACGAGCAGTACTTC
CDR3aa: CALSSGNSYEQYF

j_gene: TRBJ2-7
abundance: .
len: 14
v_gene: TRBV15
d_gene: .
CDR3nt: TGTGCCACCAGCAGAGAAGGGGCCTCCTACGAGCAGTACTTC
CDR3aa: CATSREGASYEQYF

j_gene: TRBJ1-2
abundance: .
len: 13
v_gene: TRBV29-1
d_gene: .
CDR3nt: TGCAGCTCAAACCCTCTAGGGAACTATGGCTACACCTTC
CDR3aa: CSSNPLGNYGYTF

j_gene: TRBJ2-1
abundance: .
len: 15
v_gene: TRBV19
d_gene: TRBD2
CDR3nt: TGTGCCAGTAGTAAGGGACTAGCGGGGGTCAATGAGCAGTTCTTC
CDR3aa: CASSKGLAGVNEQFF

j_gene: TRBJ2-7
abundance: few
len: 14
v_gene: TRBV10-3
d_gene: TRBD1
CDR3nt: TGTGCCATCAGGACGGACAGGGCACGCTACGAGCAGTACTTC
CDR3aa: CAIRTDRARYEQYF

j_gene: TRBJ1-2
abundance: .
len: 14
v_gene: TRBV10-3
d_gene: TRBD1
CDR3nt: TGTGCCATCAGTGAAAGGGGGCTCGGCTATGGCTACACCTTC
CDR3aa: CAISERGLGYGYTF

j_gene: TRBJ2-5
abundance: .
len: 17
v_gene: TRBV19
d_gene: .
CDR3nt: TGTGCCAGTAGTGCAAGAATCGGGGCGGGGTACCAAGAGACCCAGTACTTC
CDR3aa: CASSARIGAGYQETQYF

j_gene: TRBJ2-2
abundance: .
len: 16
v_gene: TRBV11-3
d_gene: TRBD2
CDR3nt: TGTGCCAGCAGCTTAGAACTAGCGGGAGGCACCGGGGAGCTGTTTTTT
CDR3aa: CASSLELAGGTGELFF

j_gene: TRBJ1-5
abundance: .
len: 14
v_gene: TRBV19
d_gene: .
CDR3nt: TGTGCCAGTAGTACCGCAGGGGGCAATCAGCCCCAGCATTTT
CDR3aa: CASSTAGGNQPQHF

j_gene: TRBJ1-5
abundance: .
len: 13
v_gene: TRBV28
d_gene: .
CDR3nt: TGTGCCAGCAGTTACCCCATGGGGCAGCCCCAGCATTTT
CDR3aa: CASSYPMGQPQHF

j_gene: TRBJ1-4
abundance: .
len: 13
v_gene: TRBV2
d_gene: .
CDR3nt: TGTGCCAGCAGTGGGCGGATTAATGAAAAACTGTTTTTT
CDR3aa: CASSGRINEKLFF

j_gene: TRBJ2-6
abundance: .
len: 18
v_gene: TRBV19
d_gene: .
CDR3nt: .
CDR3aa: CASSILAAGGAGANVLTF

j_gene: TRBJ1-1
abundance: .
len: 13
v_gene: TRBV19
d_gene: .
CDR3nt: TGTGCCAGTAGCGCCGTCCACAGGGCTGAAGCTTTCTTT
CDR3aa: CASSAVHRAEAFF

j_gene: TRBJ1-5
abundance: .
len: 15
v_gene: TRBV7-2
d_gene: .
CDR3nt: TGTGCCAGCAGCTTAGTCCCAGATAGCGATCAGCCCCAGCATTTT
CDR3aa: CASSLVPDSDQPQHF

j_gene: TRBJ2-7
abundance: .
len: 11
v_gene: TRBV10-3
d_gene: .
CDR3nt: TGTGCCATCAGTGCAGTCAGCGAGCAGTACTTC
CDR3aa: CAISAVSEQYF

j_gene: TRBJ1-2
abundance: .
len: 13
v_gene: TRBV4-2
d_gene: .
CDR3nt: TGTGCCAGCAGCCAAACGGCTAACTATGGCTACACCTTC
CDR3aa: CASSQTANYGYTF